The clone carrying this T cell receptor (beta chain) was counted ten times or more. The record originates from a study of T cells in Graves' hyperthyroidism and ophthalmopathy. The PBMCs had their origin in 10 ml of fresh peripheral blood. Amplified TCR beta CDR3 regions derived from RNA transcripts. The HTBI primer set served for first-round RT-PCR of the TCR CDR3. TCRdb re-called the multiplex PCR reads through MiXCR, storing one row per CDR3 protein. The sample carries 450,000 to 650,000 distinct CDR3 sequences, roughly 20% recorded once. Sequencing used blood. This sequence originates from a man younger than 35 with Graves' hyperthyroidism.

The CDR3 protein is CASSLGAVPGYTF. CDR3 DNA: TGTGCCAGCAGCTTGGGTGCGGTACCTGGCTACACCTTC. V and J are TRBV5-6 and TRBJ1-2, with unresolved D. Between the trimmed V and J ends, which lost 0 bases and 7 bases, there was a span of 10 bases. Germline CDR1 reads SGHDT; CDR2 reads YYEEEE. The CDR3 sequence is 13 residues long.